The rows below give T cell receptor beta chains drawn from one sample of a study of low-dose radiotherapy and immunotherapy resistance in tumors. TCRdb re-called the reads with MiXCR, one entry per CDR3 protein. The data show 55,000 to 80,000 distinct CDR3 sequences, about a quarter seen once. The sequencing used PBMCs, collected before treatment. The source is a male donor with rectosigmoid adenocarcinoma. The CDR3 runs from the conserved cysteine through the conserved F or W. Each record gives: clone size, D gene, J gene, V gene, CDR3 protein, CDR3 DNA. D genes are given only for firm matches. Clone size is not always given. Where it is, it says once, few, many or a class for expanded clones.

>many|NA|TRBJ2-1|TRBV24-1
CATSDGTKGGLYNEQFF
TGTGCCACCAGTGATGGGACAAAAGGAGGTCTCTACAATGAGCAGTTCTTC
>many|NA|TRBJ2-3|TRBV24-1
CATSDYRTPSGDTQYF
TGTGCCACCAGTGATTATAGGACACCCTCAGGGGATACGCAGTATTTT
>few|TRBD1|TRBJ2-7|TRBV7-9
CASSLTGMRDEQYF
TGTGCCAGCAGCTTGACAGGGATGCGGGACGAGCAGTACTTC
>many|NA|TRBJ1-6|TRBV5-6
CASSPYTGQLNSPLHF
TGTGCCAGCAGCCCTTACACGGGACAATTAAATTCACCCCTCCACTTT
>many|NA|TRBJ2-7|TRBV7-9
CASSNGGGLNEQYF
TGTGCCAGCAGCAACGGGGGCGGACTTAATGAGCAGTACTTC
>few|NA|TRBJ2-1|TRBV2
CASSSGTNSYNEQFF
TGTGCCAGCAGTTCAGGGACAAACTCCTACAATGAGCAGTTCTTC
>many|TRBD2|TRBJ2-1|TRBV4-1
CASSRGLAGVSSYNEQFF
TGCGCCAGCAGCCGGGGACTAGCGGGAGTGAGCTCCTACAATGAGCAGTTCTTC
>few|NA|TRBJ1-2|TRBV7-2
CASSLGYYGYTF
TGTGCCAGCAGCTTAGGCTACTATGGCTACACCTTC
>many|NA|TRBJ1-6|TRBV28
CASSPWDGTDNSPLHF
TGTGCCAGCAGTCCCTGGGACGGGACGGATAATTCACCCCTCCACTTT
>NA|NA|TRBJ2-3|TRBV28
CASSTDSGGSTDTQYF
TGTGCCAGCAGCACGGACAGCGGCGGAAGCACAGATACGCAGTATTTT
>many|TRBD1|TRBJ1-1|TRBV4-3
CASSQDPRGKTEAFF
TGCGCCAGCAGCCAAGACCCCAGGGGGAAGACTGAAGCTTTCTTT
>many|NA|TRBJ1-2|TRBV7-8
CASSLVNYGYTF
TGTGCCAGCAGCTTAGTGAACTATGGCTACACCTTC
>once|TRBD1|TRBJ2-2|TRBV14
CASRRTGVDTGELFF
TGTGCCAGCAGACGGACAGGGGTGGACACCGGGGAGCTGTTTTTT
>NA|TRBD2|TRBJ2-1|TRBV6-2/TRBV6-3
CASRTGLAGSNEQFF
TGTGCCAGCAGGACGGGACTAGCGGGATCCAATGAGCAGTTCTTC
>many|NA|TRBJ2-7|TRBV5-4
CASRRQDSSYEQYF
TGTGCCAGCAGGCGACAGGACAGCTCCTACGAGCAGTACTTC
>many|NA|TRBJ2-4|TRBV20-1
CSASPGNIQYF
TGCAGTGCTAGTCCGGGGAACATTCAGTACTTC
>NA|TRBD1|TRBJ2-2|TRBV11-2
CASSLAGTGENTGELFF
TGTGCCAGCAGCTTAGCCGGGACAGGGGAGAACACCGGGGAGCTGTTTTTT
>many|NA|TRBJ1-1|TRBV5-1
CASSLAGAGTEAFF
TGCGCCAGCAGCTTGGCCGGGGCGGGCACTGAAGCTTTCTTT
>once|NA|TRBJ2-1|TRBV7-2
CASSLTGGDNEQFF
TGTGCCAGCAGCTTAACGGGCGGAGACAATGAGCAGTTCTTC
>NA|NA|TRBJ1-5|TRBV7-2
CASSLYFNQPQHF
TGTGCCAGTAGCTTGTACTTTAATCAGCCCCAGCATTTT
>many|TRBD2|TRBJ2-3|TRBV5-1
CASSPQLAGGTDTQYF
TGCGCCAGCAGCCCGCAACTAGCGGGGGGCACAGATACGCAGTATTTT
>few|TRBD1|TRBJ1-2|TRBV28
CAIRPGQGGNYGYTF
TGTGCCATCCGACCGGGACAGGGGGGGAACTATGGCTACACCTTC
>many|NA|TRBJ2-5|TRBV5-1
CASSLGPEGRRETQYF
TGCGCCAGCAGCTTGGGACCTGAAGGCAGGAGGGAGACCCAGTACTTC
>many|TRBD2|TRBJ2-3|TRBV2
CASSPGLAGITDTQYF
TGTGCCAGCAGCCCGGGACTAGCGGGAATCACAGATACGCAGTATTTT
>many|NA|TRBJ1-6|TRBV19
CASSTRQGRNSPLHF
TGTGCCAGTAGTACCAGGCAGGGGAGGAATTCACCCCTCCACTTT
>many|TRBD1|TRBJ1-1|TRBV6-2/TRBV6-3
CASSYSIQGALTEAFF
TGTGCCAGCAGTTACTCGATCCAGGGGGCATTGACTGAAGCTTTCTTT
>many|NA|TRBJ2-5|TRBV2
CASTRDQETQYF
TGTGCCAGCACAAGGGACCAAGAGACCCAGTACTTC
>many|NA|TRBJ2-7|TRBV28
CASSHLGFDAGEQYF
TGTGCCAGCAGCCACCTTGGTTTTGACGCGGGCGAGCAGTACTTC
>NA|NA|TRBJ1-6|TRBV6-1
CASSYGQAIPLHF
TGTGCCAGCAGTTACGGGCAGGCTATTCCCCTCCACTTT
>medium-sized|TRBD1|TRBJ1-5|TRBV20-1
CSATTGFRSDQPQHF
TGCAGTGCCACGACAGGGTTTAGGTCCGATCAGCCCCAGCATTTT
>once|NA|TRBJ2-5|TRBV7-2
CASSATRGVAQYF
TGTGCCAGCAGCGCAACTAGGGGTGTCGCCCAGTACTTC
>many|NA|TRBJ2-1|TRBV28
CASRTVNEQFF
TGTGCCAGCAGGACAGTAAATGAGCAGTTCTTC
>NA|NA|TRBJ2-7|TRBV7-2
CASSLRQLTGDYEQYF
TGTGCCAGCAGCTTAAGGCAGCTGACAGGTGACTACGAGCAGTACTTC
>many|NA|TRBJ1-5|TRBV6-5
CASSYSRGGNQPQHF
TGTGCCAGCAGTTACTCAAGGGGCGGGAATCAGCCCCAGCATTTT
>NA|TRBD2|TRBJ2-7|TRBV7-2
CASSLARAGSAEQYF
TGTGCCAGCAGCTTAGCGCGAGCGGGGTCTGCGGAGCAGTACTTC
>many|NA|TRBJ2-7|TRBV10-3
CAISEVQGTYEQYF
TGTGCCATCAGTGAGGTCCAGGGGACCTACGAGCAGTACTTC
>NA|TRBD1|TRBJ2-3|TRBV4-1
CASSHGRGHADTQYF
TGCGCCAGCAGCCATGGCAGGGGGCATGCAGATACGCAGTATTTT
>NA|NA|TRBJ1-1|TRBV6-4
CASPKAGKNDTEAFF
TGTGCCAGCCCGAAGGCAGGGAAGAACGACACTGAAGCTTTCTTT
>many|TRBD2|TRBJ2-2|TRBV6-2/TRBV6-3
CASIPSGRTTGELFF
TGTGCCAGCATACCTAGCGGGAGGACCACCGGGGAGCTGTTTTTT
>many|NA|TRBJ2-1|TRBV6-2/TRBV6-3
CASKDGGGNEQFF
TGTGCCAGCAAGGACGGTGGAGGCAATGAGCAGTTCTTC
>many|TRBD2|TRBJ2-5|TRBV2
CASRINTLAGVGETQYF
TGTGCCAGCAGGATTAATACACTAGCGGGGGTCGGGGAGACCCAGTACTTC
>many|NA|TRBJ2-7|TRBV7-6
CASSSQSYVEQYF
TGTGCCAGCAGCTCCCAATCCTACGTGGAGCAGTACTTC
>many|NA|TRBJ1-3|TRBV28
CASSTRGGGNTIYF
TGTGCCAGCAGTACCAGGGGTGGTGGAAACACCATATATTTT
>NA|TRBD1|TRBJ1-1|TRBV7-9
CASSTSPTGENTEAFF
TGTGCCAGCAGCACCAGCCCGACAGGGGAGAACACTGAAGCTTTCTTT
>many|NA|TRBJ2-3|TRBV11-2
CASSPVLALADTQYF
TGTGCCAGCAGCCCCGTGCTAGCGCTGGCAGATACGCAGTATTTT
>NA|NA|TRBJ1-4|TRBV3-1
CASSQDRSGLFEKLFF
TGTGCCAGCAGCCAAGATCGGTCAGGGCTCTTCGAAAAACTGTTTTTT
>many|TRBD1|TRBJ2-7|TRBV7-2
CASSSDRGPEQYF
TGTGCCAGCAGCTCCGACAGGGGGCCTGAGCAGTACTTC
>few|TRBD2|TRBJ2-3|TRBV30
CACMSGVDTQYF
TGTGCCTGCATGAGCGGGGTTGATACGCAGTATTTT
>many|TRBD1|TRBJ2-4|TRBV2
CASSADRGHKNIQYF
TGTGCCAGCAGCGCGGACAGGGGGCACAAAAACATTCAGTACTTC
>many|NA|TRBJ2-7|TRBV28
CASSFRGEQYF
TGTGCCAGCAGTTTCAGGGGTGAGCAGTACTTC
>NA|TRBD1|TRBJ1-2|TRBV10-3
CAISESSTDRGSGYGYTF
TGTGCCATCAGTGAGTCGAGTACGGACAGGGGCTCAGGTTATGGCTACACCTTC
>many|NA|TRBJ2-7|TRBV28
CASSFRGGPHEQYF
TGTGCCAGCAGTTTTAGGGGGGGCCCCCACGAGCAGTACTTC